What follows are 25 T cell receptor beta chains derived from one specimen sequenced in a study of T cell responses to AZD1222 COVID-19 vaccine listed by TCRdb under 2021. This specimen's time point label, per the study, means: baseline before first vaccination. Libraries were constructed by the immunoSEQ multiplex PCR assay. Here the immuneACCESS table is served through TCRdb, limited to in-frame sequences with V and J called. Missing clones are a known gap in these copies; in checked studies unresolved V genes cover under half, and the rest lacks a known reason. The table for this sample lists around 140,000 clones; about nine tenths of them were counted only once. 6.9% of the sample lies in the top ten. The specimen comprised peripheral blood, sampled on day 0 of AZD1222 vaccination. The receptors stem from an adult in good health.

This clone was recorded a few times. Other nucleotide sequences in the sample specify the same CDR3. The chain employs TRBV7-3 and TRBJ1-6, with D unclear. V lost 2 bases to trimming and J lost 7 bases, with 6 bases between them. CDR1 and CDR2 (germline): SGHTA, FQGTGA. This CDR3 is built from 13 residues. The CDR3 nucleotides read TGTGCCAGCAGCTTAGATCGGAATTCACCCCTCCACTTT. It codes for CASSLDRNSPLHF.

The gene calls are TRBV6-1 and TRBJ1-2; 7 nucleotides align to TRBD1. The CDR3 consists of 13 residues. Germline V gene data show CDR1 as MNHNS and CDR2 as SASEGT. V shed 6 bases and J 5 bases; nucleotides not matched to a gene: 6. Here the CDR3 DNA reads TGTGCCAGCAGCCCGGACAGGTCTTATGGCTACACCTTC. Translated, it gives CASSPDRSYGYTF.

The chain uses TRBV2 and TRBJ1-5; D is ambiguous. The germline V and J ends were trimmed by 3 bases and 4 bases, with 4 bases remaining between them. This CDR3 comprises 12 residues. CDR1 SNHLY and CDR2 FYNNEI come from the germline V gene. This CDR3 reads CASSDGNQPQHF. DNA for the CDR3: TGTGCCAGCAGTGACGGTAATCAGCCCCAGCATTTT.

The chain links TRBV7-2 to TRBJ1-4; perhaps TRBD1 as D (5 bases). The CDR3 loop spans 16 amino acids. Trimming left V 5 bases short and J 4 bases short, with 17 bases between. Germline V gene data show CDR1 as SGHTA and CDR2 as FQGNSA. The CDR3 loop is CASSTGPTDRNEKLFF. The CDR3 DNA sequence: TGTGCCAGCAGCACCGGGCCGACAGACCGTAATGAAAAACTGTTTTTT.

The DNA of the CDR3 is TGTGCCACCAGTGATCTTAAGGACAGGGGTGGCTATGGCTACACCTTC. Its protein product is CATSDLKDRGGYGYTF. The chain has TRBV24-1 and TRBJ1-2; 9 positions agree with TRBD1. The length of the CDR3 is 16 residues. From germline, CDR1 is KGHDR and CDR2 SFDVKD. The ends lost 3 bases at V and 4 bases at J; junction bases unmatched: 8.

The V call is TRBV4-1, the J call TRBJ1-4; the D is unclear. CDR3 length: 16 amino acids. The germline V gene encodes CDR1 MGHRA and CDR2 YSYEKL. Trimming left V 4 bases short and J 3 bases short, with 15 bases between. The DNA of the CDR3 is TGCGCCAGCAGCCCCTTTCAACGTCAGGCTAATGAAAAACTGTTTTTT. Protein product: CASSPFQRQANEKLFF.

The DNA of the CDR3 is TGCGCCAGCAGCAGGCGGGGGGTCCTAAACAATGAGCAGTTCTTC. The encoded protein is CASSRRGVLNNEQFF. The chain is built from TRBV5-1 and TRBJ2-1; 8 positions match TRBD2. Trimming at V came to 4 bases and at J to 5 bases, leaving 8 bases not matched to a gene. CDR1 is SGHRS, CDR2 YFSETQ, per germline. This CDR3 contains 15 residues.

The chain is built from TRBV7-2 and TRBJ1-1, with 8 bases that match TRBD1. V shed 1 base and J 9 bases; nucleotides not matched to a gene: 4. From germline, CDR1 is SGHTA and CDR2 FQGNSA. The CDR3 length is 13 residues. In DNA, the CDR3 is TGTGCCAGCAGCTTAGGTACAGGGGGAAAAGCTTTCTTT. Its protein product is CASSLGTGGKAFF.

This clone was recorded once. The V gene is TRBV7-3, the J gene TRBJ2-3; D gene unclear. Deletions cut 1 base from V and 2 bases from J, with 7 bases between. This CDR3 contains 14 residues. Germline V lookup: CDR1 SGHTA, CDR2 FQGTGA. This CDR3 is CASSLSPFTDTQYF. CDR3 DNA sequence: TGTGCCAGCAGCTTAAGTCCTTTCACAGATACGCAGTATTTT.

In this sample, this clone turned up once. The DNA of the CDR3 is TGTGCCAGCAGCGTAGGAAGAGGGGATTATGGCTACACCTTC. Translated: CASSVGRGDYGYTF. The chain has TRBV9 and TRBJ1-2, with D perhaps TRBD1 (5 bases). Trimming left V 0 bases short and J 5 bases short, with 11 bases between. The germline CDR1 and CDR2 sequences are SGDLS and YYNGEE. This CDR3 is built from 14 residues.

This chain connects TRBV4-1 to TRBJ2-5; D not certain. The CDR3 loop spans 14 amino acids. V was cut by 1 base and J by 5 bases, with 11 bases left in between. CDR1 and CDR2 from the germline V gene are MGHRA and YSYEKL. CDR3 loop: CASSQVGSAETQYF. CDR3 nucleotide sequence: TGCGCCAGCAGCCAAGTAGGGTCTGCGGAGACCCAGTACTTC.

The CDR3 nucleotides are TGTGCCAGCAGCCAACACCAGGGGGATGAAAAACTGTTTTTT. Protein sequence: CASSQHQGDEKLFF. The chain is built from TRBV7-2 and TRBJ1-4; 7 bases map to TRBD1. The germline V gene has CDR1 SGHTA and CDR2 FQGNSA. There are 14 residues in the CDR3. The J segment lost 6 bases and the V segment lost 5 bases, leaving 6 bases of the junction unmatched.

The chain employs TRBV4-1 and TRBJ2-3; D gene uncertain. This CDR3 has 13 amino acids. V gave up 4 bases and J gave up 6 bases, with 11 bases separating them. The germline V gene encodes CDR1 MGHRA and CDR2 YSYEKL. The chain's CDR3 is CASSPRLGDTQYF. For the CDR3, the DNA is TGCGCCAGCAGCCCGAGACTGGGGGATACGCAGTATTTT.

The V call is TRBV12-3 or TRBV12-4, the J call TRBJ2-1; D gene ambiguous. This CDR3 contains 13 residues. The V end was cut by 1 base, the J end by 3 bases, with 4 bases between. The CDR3 region has the DNA TGTGCCAGCAGTTTAGACAGCTACAATGAGCAGTTCTTC. It encodes CASSLDSYNEQFF.

The rearrangement uses TRBV4-3 and TRBJ2-6, with D hard to call. CDR3 size: 19 residues. CDR1 is LGHNA and CDR2 is YSLEER in the germline V gene. Trimming left V 3 bases short and J 0 bases short, with 18 bases between. CDR3 sequence: CASSQKPPSKPSGANVLTF. Here the CDR3 DNA reads TGCGCCAGCAGCCAGAAGCCGCCATCCAAACCCTCTGGGGCCAACGTCCTGACTTTC.

This clone was observed at least ten times. The rearrangement links TRBV4-1 to TRBJ2-7, with TRBD1 as a possible D gene (5 bases). The CDR3 loop spans 13 amino acids. The V end lost 4 bases, the J end lost 3 bases, and 10 bases lay between the germline ends. Germline CDR1 reads MGHRA; CDR2 reads YSYEKL. The CDR3 is CASSPTDIYEQYF. The CDR3 nucleotides are TGCGCCAGCAGCCCAACGGACATCTACGAGCAGTACTTC.

The rearrangement joins TRBV5-1 to TRBJ2-3; a possible D gene is TRBD1 (6 bases). This CDR3 spans 16 amino acids. The V and J ends lost 4 bases and 1 base respectively, with 16 bases between them. Germline loops: CDR1 SGHRS, CDR2 YFSETQ. CDR3 region: CASSQRQVYGTDTQYF. CDR3 in DNA: TGCGCCAGCAGCCAAAGACAGGTATATGGCACAGATACGCAGTATTTT.

Of note for this clone: Compared with germline, one end of the junction differs, possibly owing to a read error. The chain combines TRBV3-1 (or the pseudogene TRBV3-2) with TRBJ1-2; TRBD1 might be the D (5 bases). Germline CDR1 is LGHDT and CDR2 is YNNKEL (reference sequence). This CDR3 has 15 amino acids. Here the CDR3 reads CASSQKAGYTYRYTF. CDR3 nucleotide sequence: TGTGCCAGCAGCCAAAAAGCAGGGTATACCTATCGCTACACCTTC.

In its sample, this clone was seen once. The chain employs TRBV18 and TRBJ1-6, with a possible D match to TRBD1 (6 bases). The germline CDR1 and CDR2 sequences are KGHSH and LQKENI. The CDR3 loop spans 17 amino acids. Trimming stripped 5 bases from V and 0 bases from J, with 14 bases between. The CDR3 is CASSENRESSYNSPLHF. DNA of the CDR3: TGTGCCAGCTCAGAAAACAGGGAGAGCTCCTATAATTCACCCCTCCACTTT.

V is TRBV7-8 and J is TRBJ1-2; D gene uncertain. CDR1 SGHVS and CDR2 FQNEAQ come from the germline V gene. The CDR3 is 14 residues long. Trimming pared 8 bases from V and 3 bases from J, leaving 16 bases between. CDR3: CASGVDWEDYGYTF. The CDR3 DNA is TGTGCCAGCGGGGTTGACTGGGAGGACTATGGCTACACCTTC.

This clone was picked up one time. This chain joins TRBV14 and TRBJ2-7, with 9 bases aligning to TRBD2. The CDR3 has 16 residues. CDR1 is SGHDN, CDR2 FVKESK, per germline. V shed 1 base, J shed 5 bases, and the junction held 9 bases outside the gene matches. The CDR3 loop is CASSQALAGFLNEQYF. The CDR3, as DNA: TGTGCCAGCAGCCAAGCCCTAGCGGGGTTTTTGAACGAGCAGTACTTC.

This rearrangement joins TRBV4-1 to TRBJ1-5; D unresolved. Germline CDR1 and CDR2: MGHRA and YSYEKL. This CDR3 spans 16 amino acids. V was shortened by 0 bases and J by 1 base, with 10 bases between the two germline ends. In DNA, the CDR3 is TGCGCCAGCAGCCAAGATGGGGTGGCAAGCAATCAGCCCCAGCATTTT. Its protein product is CASSQDGVASNQPQHF.

V usage is TRBV7-2 and J usage is TRBJ1-1, with a weak D call TRBD1 (5 bases). The V and J ends lost 1 base and 3 bases respectively, with 12 bases between them. Germline values: CDR1 SGHTA, CDR2 FQGNSA. The CDR3 runs to 15 residues. Here the CDR3 DNA reads TGTGCCAGCAGCTTAGAGCCAGGGCGGTACACTGAAGCTTTCTTT. It codes for CASSLEPGRYTEAFF.

This clone came up once. This rearrangement joins TRBV6-4 to TRBJ1-1, with D tentatively TRBD1 (6 bases). CDR1 and CDR2 (germline): MRHNA, SNTAGT. V lost 3 bases to trimming and J lost 9 bases, with 14 bases between them. The length of the CDR3 is 13 residues. CDR3 in amino acids: CASSEQGGGKAFF. The CDR3 DNA sequence: TGTGCCAGCAGTGAACAGGGAGGGGGGAAAGCTTTCTTT.

The DNA of the CDR3 is TGTGCCAGCAGCCCCCTTATAGACCCCTATAATTCACCCCTCCACTTT. This gives the protein CASSPLIDPYNSPLHF. The rearrangement links TRBV7-8 to TRBJ1-6, with D hard to call. CDR3 length equals 16 residues. Germline values: CDR1 SGHVS, CDR2 FQNEAQ. The V end lost 5 bases, the J end lost 2 bases, and 13 bases lay between the germline ends.